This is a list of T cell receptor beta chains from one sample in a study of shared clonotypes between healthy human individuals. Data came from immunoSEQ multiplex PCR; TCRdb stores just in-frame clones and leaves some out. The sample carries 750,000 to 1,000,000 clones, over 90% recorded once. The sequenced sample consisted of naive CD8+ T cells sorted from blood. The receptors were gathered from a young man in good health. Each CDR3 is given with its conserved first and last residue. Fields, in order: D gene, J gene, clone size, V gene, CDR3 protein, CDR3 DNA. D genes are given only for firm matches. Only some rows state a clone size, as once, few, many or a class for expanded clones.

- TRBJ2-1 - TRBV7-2 CASSSMGNEQFF TGTGCCAGCAGCTCAATGGGCAATGAGCAGTTCTTC
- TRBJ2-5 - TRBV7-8 CASSSTLGVSRKTQYF TGTGCCAGCAGCTCCACTCTGGGGGTCTCAAGGAAGACCCAGTACTTC
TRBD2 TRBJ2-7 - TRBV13 CASSLGLRELREQYF TGTGCCAGCAGCTTAGGCCTGCGGGAGTTACGCGAGCAGTACTTC
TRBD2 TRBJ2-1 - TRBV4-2 CASSPGLLLEQFF TGTGCCAGCAGCCCGGGACTACTCTTAGAGCAGTTCTTC
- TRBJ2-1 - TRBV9 CASSVEGSSDEQFF TGTGCCAGCAGCGTTGAGGGTAGCAGTGATGAGCAGTTCTTC
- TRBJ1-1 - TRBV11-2 CASSFGFDTEAFF TGTGCCAGCAGCTTCGGGTTCGACACTGAAGCTTTCTTT
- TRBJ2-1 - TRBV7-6 CASSLDRPSAGEQFF TGTGCCAGCAGCTTGGACAGGCCCTCTGCGGGGGAGCAGTTCTTC
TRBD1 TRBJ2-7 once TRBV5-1 CASSLGQGLPYEQYF TGCGCCAGCAGCTTGGGACAGGGCCTTCCCTACGAGCAGTACTTC
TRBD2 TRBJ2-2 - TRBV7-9 CASSPRALAGGTGELFF TGTGCCAGCAGCCCCCGGGCGCTAGCGGGGGGGACCGGGGAGCTGTTTTTT
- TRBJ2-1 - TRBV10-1 CASSESGEGNEQFF TGCGCCAGCAGTGAGTCGGGCGAGGGGAATGAGCAGTTCTTC
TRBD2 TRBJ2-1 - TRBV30 CAWSLTSGSYEQFF TGTGCCTGGAGTCTAACTAGCGGGAGCTATGAGCAGTTCTTC
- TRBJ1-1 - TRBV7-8 CASSSGTSGVMNTEAFF TGTGCCAGCAGCTCTGGGACCTCGGGGGTCATGAACACTGAAGCTTTCTTT
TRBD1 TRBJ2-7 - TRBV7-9 CASSLVGTGVSYEQYF TGTGCCAGCAGCTTAGTTGGGACAGGGGTTTCCTACGAGCAGTACTTC
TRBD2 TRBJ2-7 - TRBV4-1 CASSPKGSGSYEQYF TGCGCCAGCAGCCCCAAGGGGAGCGGGAGTTACGAGCAGTACTTC
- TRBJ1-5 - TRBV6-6 CASSARGGNQPQHF TGTGCCAGCAGCGCCCGCGGGGGTAATCAGCCCCAGCATTTT
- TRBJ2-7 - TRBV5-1 CASSLSTGANYEQYF TGCGCCAGCAGCTTGTCTACGGGGGCTAACTACGAGCAGTACTTC
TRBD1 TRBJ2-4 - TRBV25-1 CASSEFGEGADIQYF TGTGCCAGCAGTGAATTTGGAGAGGGGGCTGACATTCAGTACTTC
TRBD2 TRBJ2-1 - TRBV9 CASSVDSGRANEQFF TGTGCCAGCAGCGTAGATAGCGGGAGGGCGAATGAGCAGTTCTTC
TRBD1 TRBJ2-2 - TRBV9 CASSVGTGGHGELFF TGTGCCAGCAGCGTCGGGACAGGGGGGCACGGGGAGCTGTTTTTT
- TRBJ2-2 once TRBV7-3 CASSLAPAGATGELFF TGTGCCAGCAGCTTAGCCCCAGCCGGGGCCACCGGGGAGCTGTTTTTT
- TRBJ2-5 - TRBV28 CASRTIGTVETQYF TGTGCCAGCAGAACGATTGGGACCGTGGAGACCCAGTACTTC
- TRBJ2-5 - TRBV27 CASSFEETQYF TGTGCCAGCAGTTTCGAGGAGACCCAGTACTTC
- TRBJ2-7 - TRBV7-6 CASSLVPSDTYEQYF TGTGCCAGCAGCTTAGTACCTAGCGATACCTACGAGCAGTACTTC
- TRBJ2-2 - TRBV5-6 CASSLGVANTGELFF TGTGCCAGCAGCTTAGGAGTTGCGAACACCGGGGAGCTGTTTTTT
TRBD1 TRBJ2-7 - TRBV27 CASSPSTGDISYEQYF TGTGCCAGCAGTCCTTCGACAGGGGATATATCCTACGAGCAGTACTTC
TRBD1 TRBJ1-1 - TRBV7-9 CASSRRDREVGAFF TGTGCCAGCAGCCGCCGGGACAGGGAGGTGGGAGCTTTCTTT
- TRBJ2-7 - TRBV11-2 CASSLISWSSYEQYF TGTGCCAGCAGCCTCATTTCCTGGTCGTCCTACGAGCAGTACTTC
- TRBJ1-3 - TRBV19 CASSTPGTLSGNTIYF TGTGCCAGTAGTACCCCCGGGACACTCTCTGGAAACACCATATATTTT
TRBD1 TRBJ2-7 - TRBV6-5 CASSYSQGAYEQYF TGTGCCAGCAGTTACTCGCAGGGGGCCTACGAGCAGTACTTC
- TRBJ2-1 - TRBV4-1 CASSQDSGWVNEQFF TGCGCCAGCAGCCAAGATAGCGGTTGGGTCAATGAGCAGTTCTTC
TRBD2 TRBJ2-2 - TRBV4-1 CASSQVLMTSENTGELFF TGCGCCAGCAGCCAAGTTTTAATGACTAGCGAGAATACCGGGGAGCTGTTTTTT
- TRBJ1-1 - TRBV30 CAWSVGRASEAFF TGTGCCTGGAGTGTAGGCAGGGCGTCTGAAGCTTTCTTT
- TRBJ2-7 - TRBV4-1 CASSPELVGYEQYF TGCGCCAGCAGCCCGGAGCTTGTGGGCTACGAGCAGTACTTC
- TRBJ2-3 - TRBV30 CAWGGVTDTQYF TGTGCCTGGGGCGGGGTCACAGATACGCAGTATTTT
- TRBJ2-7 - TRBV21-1 CASSKVRGTTEQYF TGTGCCAGCAGCAAAGTGAGGGGGACTACCGAGCAGTACTTC
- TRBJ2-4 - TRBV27 CASSPTIAKNIQYF TGTGCCAGCAGTCCAACAATAGCCAAAAACATTCAGTACTTC
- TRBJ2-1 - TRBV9 CASSGPSKYNEQFF TGTGCCAGCTCGGGGCCCTCAAAATACAATGAGCAGTTCTTC
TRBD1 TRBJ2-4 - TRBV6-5 CASRIQGAKNIQYF TGTGCCAGCAGGATACAGGGGGCCAAAAACATTCAGTACTTC
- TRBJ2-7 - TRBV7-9 CASSLPGSEQYF TGTGCCAGCAGCTTACCGGGGAGCGAGCAGTACTTC
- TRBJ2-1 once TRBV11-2 CASSLEGLPGNEQFF TGTGCCAGCAGCTTAGAGGGGCTCCCCGGCAATGAGCAGTTCTTC
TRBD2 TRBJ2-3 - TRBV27 CASSWGTSGTGADTQYF TGTGCCAGCAGTTGGGGGACTAGCGGGACTGGGGCAGATACGCAGTATTTT
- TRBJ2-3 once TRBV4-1 CASGSSDTQYF TGCGCCAGCGGGAGTTCGGATACGCAGTATTTT
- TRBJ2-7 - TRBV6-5 CASSYSYRDEQYF TGTGCCAGCAGTTACAGTTACAGGGACGAGCAGTACTTC
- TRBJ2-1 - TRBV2 CASPGRNEQFF TGTGCCAGCCCAGGGCGCAATGAGCAGTTCTTC
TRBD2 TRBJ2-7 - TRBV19 CASRYAAGAGYEQYF TGTGCCAGTAGATACGCAGCGGGGGCTGGCTACGAGCAGTACTTC
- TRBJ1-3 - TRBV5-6 CASSLDRFSGNTIYF TGTGCCAGCAGCTTGGATCGGTTTTCGGGAAACACCATATATTTT
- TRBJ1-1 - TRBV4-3 CASSQDSLMNTEAFF TGCGCCAGCAGCCAAGATTCCCTAATGAACACTGAAGCTTTCTTT
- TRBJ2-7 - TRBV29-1 CSVPGDNYYEQYF TGCAGCGTCCCTGGCGACAATTACTACGAGCAGTACTTC
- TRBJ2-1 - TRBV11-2 CASSFTQVEQFF TGTGCCAGCAGCTTTACCCAAGTAGAACAGTTCTTC
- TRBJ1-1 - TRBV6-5 CASRYGTGNTEAFF TGTGCCAGCAGATACGGGACCGGGAACACTGAAGCTTTCTTT
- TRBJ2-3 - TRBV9 CASSAWDSTDTQYF TGTGCCAGCAGCGCGTGGGACAGCACAGATACGCAGTATTTT
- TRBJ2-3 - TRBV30 CAWSPSGSTDTQYF TGTGCCTGGAGTCCGAGCGGTAGCACAGATACGCAGTATTTT
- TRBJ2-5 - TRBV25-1 CASSEFGTRGNGQYF TGTGCCAGCAGTGAATTTGGGACTCGGGGTAATGGTCAGTACTTC
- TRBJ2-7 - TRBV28 CASSSPTYEQYF TGTGCCAGCAGTTCACCAACCTACGAGCAGTACTTC
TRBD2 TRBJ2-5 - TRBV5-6 CASSLAASGTQETQYF TGTGCCAGCAGCTTGGCGGCTAGCGGAACTCAAGAGACCCAGTACTTC
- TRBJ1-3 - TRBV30 CAWSVPWVSGNTIYF TGTGCCTGGAGTGTACCGTGGGTTTCAGGAAACACCATATATTTT
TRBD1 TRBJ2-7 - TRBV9 CASSPGTGGIEQYF TGTGCCAGCAGTCCCGGGACAGGGGGGATCGAGCAGTACTTC
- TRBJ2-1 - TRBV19 CASSRPRGENQFF TGTGCCAGTAGTAGGCCCAGGGGCGAAAACCAGTTCTTC
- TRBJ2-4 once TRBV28 CASSLWQHLGAKNIQYF TGTGCCAGCAGTTTATGGCAGCATTTGGGGGCCAAAAACATTCAGTACTTC
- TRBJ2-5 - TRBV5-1 CASSSLRPQETQYF TGCGCCAGCAGCAGTCTAAGACCCCAAGAGACCCAGTACTTC